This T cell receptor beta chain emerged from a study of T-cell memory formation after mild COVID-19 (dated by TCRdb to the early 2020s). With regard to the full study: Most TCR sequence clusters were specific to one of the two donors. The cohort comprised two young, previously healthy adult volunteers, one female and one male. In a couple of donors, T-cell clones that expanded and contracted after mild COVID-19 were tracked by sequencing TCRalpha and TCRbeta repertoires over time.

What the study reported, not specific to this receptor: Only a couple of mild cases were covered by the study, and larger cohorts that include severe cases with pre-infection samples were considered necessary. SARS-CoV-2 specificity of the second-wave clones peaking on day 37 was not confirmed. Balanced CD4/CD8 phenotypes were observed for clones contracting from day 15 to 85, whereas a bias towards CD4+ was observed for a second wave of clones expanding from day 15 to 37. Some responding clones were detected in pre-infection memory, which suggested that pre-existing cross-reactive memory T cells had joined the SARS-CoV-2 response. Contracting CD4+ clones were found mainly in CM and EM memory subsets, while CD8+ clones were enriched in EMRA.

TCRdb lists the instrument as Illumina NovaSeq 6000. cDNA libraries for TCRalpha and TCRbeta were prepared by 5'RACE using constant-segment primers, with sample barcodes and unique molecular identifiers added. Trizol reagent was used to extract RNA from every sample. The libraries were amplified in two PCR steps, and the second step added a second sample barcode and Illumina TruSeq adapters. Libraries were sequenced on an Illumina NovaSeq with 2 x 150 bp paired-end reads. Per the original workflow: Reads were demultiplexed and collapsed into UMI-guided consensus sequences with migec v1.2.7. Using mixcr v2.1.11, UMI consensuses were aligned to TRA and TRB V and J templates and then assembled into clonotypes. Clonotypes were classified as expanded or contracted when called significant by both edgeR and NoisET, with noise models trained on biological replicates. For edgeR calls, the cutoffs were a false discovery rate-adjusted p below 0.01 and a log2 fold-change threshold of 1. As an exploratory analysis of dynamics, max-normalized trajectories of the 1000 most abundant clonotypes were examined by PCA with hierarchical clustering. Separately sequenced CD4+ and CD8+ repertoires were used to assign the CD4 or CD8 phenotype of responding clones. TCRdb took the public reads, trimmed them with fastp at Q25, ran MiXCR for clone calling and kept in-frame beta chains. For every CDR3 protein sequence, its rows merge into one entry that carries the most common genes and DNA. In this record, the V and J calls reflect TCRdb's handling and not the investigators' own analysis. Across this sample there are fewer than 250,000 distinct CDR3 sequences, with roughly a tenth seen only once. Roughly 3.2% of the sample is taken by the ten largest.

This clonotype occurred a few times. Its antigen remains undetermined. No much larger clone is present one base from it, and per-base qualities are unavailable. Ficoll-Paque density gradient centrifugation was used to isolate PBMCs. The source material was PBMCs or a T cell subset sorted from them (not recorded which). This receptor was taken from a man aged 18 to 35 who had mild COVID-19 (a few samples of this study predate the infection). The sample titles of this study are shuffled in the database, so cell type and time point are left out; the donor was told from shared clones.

Here is the DNA: TGTGCCAGCAGTTACACGTCAGCGGGGGGGAACACCGGGGAGCTGTTTTTT. This gives the protein CASSYTSAGGNTGELFF. This chain joins TRBV6-5 to TRBJ2-2, and 9 bases in between align with TRBD2. From V the trimming removes 2 bases and from J it removes 1 base, while the gene matches leave 5 bases of the junction unaccounted for. The germline V gene encodes CDR1 MNHEY and CDR2 SVGAGI. The CDR3 sequence holds 17 residues, the cysteine and phenylalanine included. Solely the CDR3 DNA is kept, with 51 bases framed from the first base.